This record concerns one TCR beta chain sequence. Its specificity is not known. The CDR3 length is 17 residues. Per the germline V gene, CDR1 is MGHRA and CDR2 is YSYEKL. The sample comes from a study of CXCR3-negative and CXCR3-positive naive CD8 T cells. General study results and limits: CXCR3-positive naive cells had TRB CDR3s that were more hydrophobic than CXCR3-negative naive cells had. Diversity in memory CD8+ cells fell much lower than the comparably high levels seen in both naive subsets. The majority of assays used fresh PBMCs, and CXCR3 expression partially decreased after cryopreservation.

Via 5' RACE with UMI labels, TRB cDNA libraries were prepared. From its re-call of the 5' RACE reads, TCRdb lists each CDR3 protein once, without DNA. In all, the sample yields about 150,000 distinct CDR3 sequences. The chain joins TRBV4-1 to TRBJ1-1. The TCR originated in a human donor in good health. Some clones in this sample may be carry-over from other donors' samples. The material sequenced was naive CXCR3+ CD8+ T cells from blood. Documented subset: CD45RO-CCR7+CD27+CD95- naive CD8+ T cells expressing CXCR3 (TNR3+). CDR3: CASSQVSAIWSNTEAFF.